This TCR beta chain comes out of a study of spatial heterogeneity in lung cancer. Study details: In raw reads, more than nine appearances on average were recorded for each unique TCR and UMI combination. Overall study findings and caveats: The appearance of ubiquitous expanded tumor TCRs in blood was greater at resection than follow-up.

V was trimmed by 1 base and J by 8 bases, leaving 8 bases between them. CDR1 is KGHSH, CDR2 LQKENI, per germline. The CDR3 is made up of 12 amino acids. One entry per CDR3 protein, called by TCRdb with MiXCR from the 5' RACE reads. Here the sample spans about 24,000 distinct CDR3 sequences, about 3.3% being singletons. This clonotype was seen ten or more times. The antigen remains undetermined. Time point described: sample taken at primary tumor resection. The study sequenced unsorted whole RNA from tumor, nontumor lung or frozen PBMC. The sequencing here drew on PBMCs, taken at surgery. This clonotype was sampled from a female donor with early-stage non-small cell lung cancer. The chain uses TRBV18 and TRBJ1-2; no definite D call. DNA of the CDR3: TGTGCCAGCTCACCACTTATTCGCGGCTACACCTTC. Amino acids: CASSPLIRGYTF.